This entry lists 12 T cell receptor beta chains sequenced from one sample in a study of blood T cell repertoires in COVID-19. Sequencing was performed with immunoSEQ multiplex PCR; in TCRdb, only in-frame clones are kept and a portion is missing. The data hold about 300,000 clones, with about 85% observed a single time. Sequenced sample: peripheral blood. All receptors come from a man aged 18 to 30 with active or convalescent COVID-19.

This clone appeared a few times. The chain carries TRBV7-2 and TRBJ2-5; no clear D gene. Germline CDR1 reads SGHTA; CDR2 reads FQGNSA. CDR3 size: 13 residues. Trimming took 3 bases from V and 2 from J, leaving 7 bases between them. CDR3 protein: CASSFRVQETQYF. The CDR3 coding sequence is TGTGCCAGCAGCTTTCGGGTACAAGAGACCCAGTACTTC.

The chain joins TRBV2 to TRBJ1-4, with a tentative D call TRBD1 (6 bases). The CDR3 contains 15 residues. Germline assignment: CDR1 SNHLY and CDR2 FYNNEI. With 5 bases removed from V and 4 bases from J, the gap between germline ends came to 14 bases. The CDR3 DNA reads TGTGCCAGCAGTACTACAGGGAAGTTTAATGAAAAACTGTTTTTT. Its translation is CASSTTGKFNEKLFF.

The chain employs TRBV15 and TRBJ1-4; 7 nucleotides align to TRBD1. The CDR3 has 14 amino acids. V was clipped by 6 bases and J by 7 bases; unmatched bases: 8. Germline loops: CDR1 LNHNV, CDR2 YYDKDF (reference sequence). The CDR3 spells CATSMRTGGEKLFF. The CDR3 DNA is TGTGCCACCAGTATGAGGACAGGAGGTGAAAAACTGTTTTTT.

This chain joins TRBV4-3 and TRBJ1-4; 9 bases agree with TRBD1. Germline V gene sequence: CDR1 LGHNA, CDR2 YSLEER. The CDR3 contains 20 residues. With 0 bases clipped from V and 8 bases from J, the junction kept 19 bases outside the gene matches. Here the CDR3 reads CASSQEQGAGRMGFWEKLFF. The DNA for the CDR3 is TGCGCCAGCAGCCAAGAACAGGGGGCGGGTAGGATGGGCTTCTGGGAAAAACTGTTTTTT.

The genes are TRBV9 and TRBJ2-1, with D unresolved. V gave up 0 bases and J gave up 5 bases, with 6 bases separating them. This CDR3 contains 13 residues. Looked up from germline, CDR1 is SGDLS and CDR2 is YYNGEE. CDR3 nucleotides: TGTGCCAGCAGCGTAGGGCCCCACAATGAGCAGTTCTTC. It codes for CASSVGPHNEQFF. Based on the CDR3 plus reference TRBV9 and TRBJ2-1, the full variable domain is DSGVTQTPKHLITATGQRVTLRCSPRSGDLSVYWYQQSLDQGLQFLIQYYNGEERAKGNILERFSAQQFPDLHSELNLSSLELGDSALYFCASSVGPHNEQFFGPGTRLTVL.

The CDR3 coding sequence is TGCGCCAGCAGCTTGAGAACAGCTCGTAACACCGGGGAGCTGTTTTTT. Protein: CASSLRTARNTGELFF. The chain combines TRBV5-1 with TRBJ2-2; the D is unclear. Trimming shortened V by 1 base and J by 2 bases, and 12 bases separated the two germline ends. Germline CDR1 SGHRS, CDR2 YFSETQ. The CDR3 is 16 residues long.

The V gene is TRBV3-1 (or the pseudogene TRBV3-2), the J gene TRBJ2-5; possibly TRBD1 for D (7 bases). Germline CDR1 is LGHDT and CDR2 is YNNKEL (reference sequence). V gave up 4 bases and J gave up 3 bases, with 9 bases separating them. CDR3 size: 13 residues. The DNA of the CDR3 is TGTGCCAGCAGCCTCAGGGGGGAAGAGACCCAGTACTTC. Translating it yields CASSLRGEETQYF.

Here the CDR3 DNA reads TGTGCCAGCAGCTCCGGGACTAGTCTCCACGAGCAGTACTTC. Translating it yields CASSSGTSLHEQYF. The chain links TRBV7-2 to TRBJ2-7; TRBD2 matches at 8 bases. The CDR3 extends over 14 amino acids. Per the germline V gene, CDR1 is SGHTA and CDR2 is FQGNSA. V dropped 4 bases and J dropped 5; count of bases not matched to a gene: 7.

The CDR3 region has the DNA TGTGCCAGCAGCGTAGAAGGTTTTGGGGTAGCGAATCAGTTCTTC. As protein: CASSVEGFGVANQFF. The chain links TRBV9 to TRBJ2-1, with a tentative D call TRBD2 (5 bases). Looked up from germline, CDR1 is SGDLS and CDR2 is YYNGEE. Trimming took 0 bases from V and 13 from J, leaving 20 bases between them. The CDR3 loop spans 15 amino acids.

The rearrangement uses TRBV3-1 (or the pseudogene TRBV3-2) and TRBJ1-1; D remains ambiguous. Trimming stripped 1 base from V and 1 base from J, with 7 bases between. Germline-derived CDR1 and CDR2 are LGHDT and YNNKEL (reference sequence). CDR3 length: 14 residues. The CDR3 DNA reads TGTGCCAGCAGCCAAGTAGCGGGGAACACTGAAGCTTTCTTT. Protein: CASSQVAGNTEAFF.

The chain joins TRBV12-3 or TRBV12-4 to TRBJ2-1; a possible D gene is TRBD1 (6 bases). The ends were cut back, 3 bases at V and 10 bases at J, with 13 bases in the middle. The CDR3 totals 13 residues. The CDR3 sequence: CASSFQGLGEQFF. Here the CDR3 DNA reads TGTGCCAGCAGTTTTCAGGGGCTCGGGGAGCAGTTCTTC.

V gene TRBV11-2 combines with J gene TRBJ1-2; the D gene is possibly TRBD1 (6 bases). Trimming removed 8 bases from V and 2 bases from J, with 15 bases in between. This CDR3 comprises 14 residues. Germline V gene sequence: CDR1 SGHAT, CDR2 FQNNGV. CDR3 sequence reads: CASGSSTGNYGYTF. Written as DNA, the CDR3 is TGTGCCAGCGGCAGTTCAACAGGGAACTATGGCTACACCTTC.